The T cell receptor beta chain described here comes from a study of identical twins. The germline V and J ends were trimmed by 4 bases and 3 bases, with 13 bases remaining between them. The germline CDR1 and CDR2 sequences are SGHAT and FQNNGV. The CDR3 runs to 14 residues. The study, taken as a whole, reports: One should note that invariant MAIT and iNKT cells could partly confound zero-insertion analyses. Whereas memory repertoires showed no such difference, abundant cord blood beta clonotypes carried fewer insertions.

A universal primer site was created by template switching, with the cDNA bearing unique molecular identifiers. TCRdb reanalysed the 5' RACE reads using MiXCR and keeps one entry per CDR3 protein. The profile covers some 900,000 distinct CDR3 sequences, with roughly an eighth appearing a single time and around 1.6% taken by the ten largest. This clonotype was detected a few times. Its antigen is unidentified. The sample was also linked to a second study, of yellow fever vaccine responses in identical twins.

Sequencing was carried out using PBMCs. This sequence was found in a woman under 30 in good health. V and J are TRBV11-2 and TRBJ2-7; possibly TRBD1 or TRBD2 for D (6 bases each). The CDR3 is CASSSRRGYYEQYV. The CDR3 DNA reads TGTGCCAGCAGCTCCAGGAGGGGGTACTACGAGCAGTACGTC.